The table lists the clone carrying this T cell receptor beta chain with a few counts. The antigen is undetermined. After 5'RACE with constant-segment primers, TCR alpha and TCR beta cDNA libraries carrying sample barcodes and UMIs were obtained. TCRdb used MiXCR to reprocess the 5' RACE reads, holding one entry per CDR3 protein. The sample has around 300,000 distinct CDR3 sequences, approximately 12% seen once. V dropped 6 bases and J dropped 7 bases, with 18 bases sitting between them. Per the germline V gene, CDR1 is SQVTM and CDR2 is ANQGSEA. The CDR3 runs 14 residues. This record belongs to a study of T-cell memory formation after mild COVID-19. Study conclusions and caveats: Cross-reactive memory appears to have joined, as suggested by some responding clones showing up in pre-infection memory. Balance between CD4 and CD8 was seen in clones contracting day 15 to 85, and a CD4+ lean was seen in later expanders.

The sequence came from a young man who had mild COVID-19 (a few samples of this study predate the infection). Cell type and time point are not known. The material sequenced was PBMCs or a T cell subset sorted from them (not recorded which). The chain couples TRBV29-1 to TRBJ1-4; D may be TRBD1 (6 bases). CDR3 bases: TGCAGCGTGTTAACGACAGAAGGGGGTGAAAAACTGTTTTTT. Translating it yields CSVLTTEGGEKLFF.